This is a list of T cell receptor beta chains from one sample in a study of T-cell memory formation after mild COVID-19. Each CDR3 protein is one row after TCRdb ran MiXCR on the 5' RACE reads. This table holds just over 200,000 distinct CDR3 sequences, 9.5% found once. Sequenced material: PBMCs or a T cell subset sorted from them (not recorded which). The source is a man between 18 and 35 years old who had mild COVID-19 (a few samples of this study predate the infection). Cell type and time point are not known. Each CDR3 is given with its conserved first and last residue. The D gene is left open where the match is weak. Size values are once, few and many counts, or a class for expanded clones, and some rows have none.

J | D | V | size | DNA | CDR3
TRBJ1-1 | NA | TRBV20-1 | NA | TGCAGTGCGACGGGTCCCATGAACACTGAAGCTTTCTTT | CSATGPMNTEAFF
TRBJ2-7 | TRBD1 | TRBV29-1 | many | TGCAGCGTTATTGATCGGGGCGGGACAGGGGGCTCCTACGAGCAGTACTTC | CSVIDRGGTGGSYEQYF
TRBJ2-7 | TRBD1 | TRBV2 | few | TGTGCCAGCAGTCCTTTGCCAGGGGGATCCTACGAGCAGTACTTC | CASSPLPGGSYEQYF
TRBJ2-5 | NA | TRBV20-1 | few | TGCAGTGCTATTACAGGGTCAGAGACCCAGTACTTC | CSAITGSETQYF
TRBJ2-1 | NA | TRBV27 | NA | TGTGCCAGCAGTAGCGTTGGGAATGAGCAGTTCTTC | CASSSVGNEQFF
TRBJ2-5 | NA | TRBV2 | few | TGTGCCAGCATGCCAGAAGAGACCCAGTACTTC | CASMPEETQYF
TRBJ2-2 | NA | TRBV14 | few | TGTGCCAGCAGCTTCCAGGGAAGGGGCGGGGAGCTGTTTTTT | CASSFQGRGGELFF
TRBJ2-3 | NA | TRBV28 | many | TGTGCCAGCAGTTTATGGGCCAGGGTCACAGATACGCAGTATTTT | CASSLWARVTDTQYF
TRBJ1-3 | TRBD1 | TRBV9 | few | TGTGCCAGCAGCCCCCGGACAGGGAATGGAAACACCATATATTTT | CASSPRTGNGNTIYF
TRBJ2-7 | NA | TRBV2 | once | TGTGCCAGCAGTCCCCGTGCCGGTCCTGGGAAGCAGTACTTC | CASSPRAGPGKQYF
TRBJ1-1 | NA | TRBV7-2 | few | TGTGCCAGCAGCCCACGAGGAGGCCACACTGAAGCTTTCTTT | CASSPRGGHTEAFF
TRBJ2-1 | NA | TRBV7-2 | NA | TGTGCCAGCAGCGACTGGACAGCGGGTGAGCAGTTCTTC | CASSDWTAGEQFF
TRBJ2-4 | NA | TRBV5-1 | NA | TGCGCCAGCAGCTTGGGGTCAGCCCTCAACATTCAGTACTTC | CASSLGSALNIQYF
TRBJ1-2 | NA | TRBV5-1 | NA | TGCGCCAGCAGCCCAGGGGTGGATGGCTACACCTTC | CASSPGVDGYTF
TRBJ2-3 | NA | TRBV19 | NA | TGTGCCAGTAGTATAAGTCGGGGGACCACAGATACGCAGTATTTT | CASSISRGTTDTQYF
TRBJ2-5 | TRBD2 | TRBV4-3 | many | TGCGCCAGCAGCCAAGACCGAAGCGGGGAGATACAAGAGACCCAGTACTTC | CASSQDRSGEIQETQYF
TRBJ2-3 | NA | TRBV7-2 | NA | TGTGCCAGCAGCTCGACTTATACTAGCACAGATACGCAGTATTTT | CASSSTYTSTDTQYF
TRBJ2-5 | NA | TRBV7-9 | NA | TGTGCCAGCAGCTTCACCCGGAGCGGGCAAGAGACCCAGTACTTC | CASSFTRSGQETQYF
TRBJ2-3 | NA | TRBV27 | NA | TGTGCCAGCAGGGAGGGTGGGTGGACAGATACGCAGTATTTT | CASREGGWTDTQYF
TRBJ1-3 | TRBD1 | TRBV6-2/TRBV6-3 | NA | TGTGCCAGCAGTACAGCCGGGACAGTCTCTGGAAACACCATATATTTT | CASSTAGTVSGNTIYF